A single sample is the source of the 2 T cell receptor beta chains below, sequenced in a study of T cell repertoires in cytomegalovirus infection. TCRdb itself ran the reads through MiXCR, one entry per CDR3 protein. The sample consists of some 350,000 distinct CDR3 sequences, less than 20% of them appearing once. The specimen sequenced was PBMCs. The receptor set was obtained from a human donor in good health (CMV status not recorded). Some clones in this sample may be carry-over from other donors' samples.

The chain combines TRBV29-1 with TRBJ2-1, with TRBD2 matching 12 bases. The junction had 13 bases not matched to a gene; V was cut back by 1 base and J by 6 bases. From germline, CDR1 is SQVTM and CDR2 ANQGSEA. This CDR3 has 18 amino acids. The CDR3 coding sequence is TGCAGCGTTGAAGCTAGCGGGAGGGCCCATTGGGGGGGCAATGAGCAGTTCTTC. Residues: CSVEASGRAHWGGNEQFF.

This clonotype occurred a few times. The chain carries TRBV20-1 and TRBJ2-5; D not resolved. This CDR3 contains 14 residues. Per the germline V gene, CDR1 is DFQATT and CDR2 is SNEGSKA (reference sequence). Deletions cut 3 bases from V and 0 bases from J, with 11 bases between. The CDR3 loop reads CSASAFGYQETQYF. The CDR3 DNA is TGCAGTGCTAGCGCCTTTGGATACCAAGAGACCCAGTACTTC.